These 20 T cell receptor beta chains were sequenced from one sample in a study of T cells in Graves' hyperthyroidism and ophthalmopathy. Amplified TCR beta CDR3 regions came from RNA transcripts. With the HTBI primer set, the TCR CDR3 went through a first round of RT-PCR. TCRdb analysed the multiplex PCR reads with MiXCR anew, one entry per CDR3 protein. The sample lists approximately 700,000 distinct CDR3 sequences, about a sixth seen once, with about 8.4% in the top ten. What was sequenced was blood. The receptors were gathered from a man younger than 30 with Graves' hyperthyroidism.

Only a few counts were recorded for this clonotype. Written as DNA, the CDR3 is TGTGCCAGCGCCCCACGGGCAGGACTCACAGATACGCAGTATTTT. Residues: CASAPRAGLTDTQYF. J is TRBJ2-3 and V is TRBV27, with a possible D match to TRBD2 (5 bases). Trimming stripped 8 bases from V and 2 bases from J, with 17 bases between. Germline lookup yields CDR1 MNHEY and CDR2 SMNVEV (reference sequence). The CDR3 runs to 15 residues.

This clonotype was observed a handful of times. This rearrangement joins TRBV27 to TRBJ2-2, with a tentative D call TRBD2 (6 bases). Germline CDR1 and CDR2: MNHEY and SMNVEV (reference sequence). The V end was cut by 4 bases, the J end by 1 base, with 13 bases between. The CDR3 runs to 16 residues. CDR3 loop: CASSSQRAQNTGELFF. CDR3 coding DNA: TGTGCCAGCAGTTCCCAGCGGGCTCAGAACACCGGGGAGCTGTTTTTT.

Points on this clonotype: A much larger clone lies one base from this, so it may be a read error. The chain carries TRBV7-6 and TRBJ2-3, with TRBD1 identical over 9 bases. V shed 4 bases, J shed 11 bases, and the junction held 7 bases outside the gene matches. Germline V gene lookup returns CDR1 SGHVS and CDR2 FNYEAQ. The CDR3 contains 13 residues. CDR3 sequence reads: CASSSRTGVLQYF. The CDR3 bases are TGTGCCAGCAGCTCAAGGACAGGGGTGTTGCAGTATTTT.

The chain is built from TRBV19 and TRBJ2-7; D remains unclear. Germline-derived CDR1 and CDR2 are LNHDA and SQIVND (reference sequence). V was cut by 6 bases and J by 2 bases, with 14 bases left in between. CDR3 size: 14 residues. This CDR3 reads CASSHVPTTYEQYF. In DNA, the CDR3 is TGTGCCAGTAGCCACGTCCCTACGACCTACGAGCAGTACTTC.

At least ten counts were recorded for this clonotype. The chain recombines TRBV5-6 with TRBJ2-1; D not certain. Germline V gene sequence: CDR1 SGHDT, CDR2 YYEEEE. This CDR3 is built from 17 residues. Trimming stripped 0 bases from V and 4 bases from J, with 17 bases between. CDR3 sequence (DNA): TGTGCCAGCAGCTTGGCTAGGTGGCTCTCCTCGTACAATGAGCAGTTCTTC. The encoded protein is CASSLARWLSSYNEQFF.

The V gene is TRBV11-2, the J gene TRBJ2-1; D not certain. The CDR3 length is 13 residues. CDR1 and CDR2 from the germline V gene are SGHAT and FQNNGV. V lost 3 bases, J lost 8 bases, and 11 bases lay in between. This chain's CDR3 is CASSFKSMDEQFF. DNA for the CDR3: TGTGCCAGCAGCTTTAAATCGATGGATGAGCAGTTCTTC.

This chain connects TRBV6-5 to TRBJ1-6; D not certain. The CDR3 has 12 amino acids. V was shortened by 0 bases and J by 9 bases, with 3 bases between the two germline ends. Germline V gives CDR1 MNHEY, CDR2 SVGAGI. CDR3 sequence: CASSYSGSPLHF. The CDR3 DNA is TGTGCCAGCAGTTACTCTGGTTCACCCCTCCACTTT.

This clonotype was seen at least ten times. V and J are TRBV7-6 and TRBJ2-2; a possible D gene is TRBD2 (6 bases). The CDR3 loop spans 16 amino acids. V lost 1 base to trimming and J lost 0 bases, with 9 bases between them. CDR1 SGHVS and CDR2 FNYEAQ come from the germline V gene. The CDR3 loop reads CASSLEGRSNTGELFF. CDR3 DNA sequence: TGTGCCAGCAGCTTAGAAGGGAGGTCGAACACCGGGGAGCTGTTTTTT.

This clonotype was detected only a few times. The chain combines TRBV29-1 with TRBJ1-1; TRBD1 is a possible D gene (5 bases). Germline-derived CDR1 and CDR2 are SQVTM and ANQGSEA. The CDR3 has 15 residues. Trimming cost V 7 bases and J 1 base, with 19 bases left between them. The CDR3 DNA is TGCAGCGCGGGGCGATGGGGAGGGCGGAACACTGAAGCTTTCTTT. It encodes CSAGRWGGRNTEAFF.

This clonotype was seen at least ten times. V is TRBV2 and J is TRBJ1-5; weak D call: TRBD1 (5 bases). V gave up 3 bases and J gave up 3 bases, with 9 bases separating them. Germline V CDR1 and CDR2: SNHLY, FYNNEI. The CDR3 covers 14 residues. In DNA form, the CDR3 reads TGTGCCAGCAGTGACAGGGTACTCAATCAGCCCCAGCATTTT. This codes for CASSDRVLNQPQHF. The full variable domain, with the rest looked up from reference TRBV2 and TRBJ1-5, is EPEVTQTPSHQVTQMGQEVILRCVPISNHLYFYWYRQILGQKVEFLVSFYNNEISEKSEIFDDQFSVERPDGSNFTLKIRSTKLEDSAMYFCASSDRVLNQPQHFGDGTRLSIL.

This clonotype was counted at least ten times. CDR3 residues: CSVEDRGMRGNIQYF. The CDR3 bases are TGCAGCGTTGAAGATCGGGGGATGAGGGGGAACATTCAGTACTTC. V usage is TRBV29-1 and J usage is TRBJ2-4, with D perhaps TRBD1 or TRBD2 (6 bases each). Trimming stripped 0 bases from V and 7 bases from J, with 16 bases between. CDR1 is SQVTM and CDR2 is ANQGSEA in the germline V gene. The CDR3 runs 15 residues.

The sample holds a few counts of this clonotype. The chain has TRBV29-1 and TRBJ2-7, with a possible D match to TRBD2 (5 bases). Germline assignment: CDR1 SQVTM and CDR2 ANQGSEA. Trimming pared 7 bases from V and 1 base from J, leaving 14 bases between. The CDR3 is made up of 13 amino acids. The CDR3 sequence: CSGSEGGSYEQYF. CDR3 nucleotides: TGCAGCGGCAGTGAAGGAGGATCCTACGAGCAGTACTTC.

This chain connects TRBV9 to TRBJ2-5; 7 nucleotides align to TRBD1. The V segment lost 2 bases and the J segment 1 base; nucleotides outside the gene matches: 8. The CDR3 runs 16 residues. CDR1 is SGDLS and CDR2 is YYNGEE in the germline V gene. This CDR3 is CASSVGTAKSQETQYF. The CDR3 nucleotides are TGTGCCAGCAGCGTCGGGACAGCGAAATCCCAAGAGACCCAGTACTTC.

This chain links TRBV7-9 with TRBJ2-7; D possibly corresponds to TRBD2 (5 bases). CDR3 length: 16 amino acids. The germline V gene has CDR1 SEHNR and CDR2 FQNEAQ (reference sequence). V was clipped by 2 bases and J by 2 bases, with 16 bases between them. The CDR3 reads CASSLSGGFRTYEQYF. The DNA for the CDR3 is TGTGCCAGCAGCTTATCAGGAGGTTTTAGGACCTACGAGCAGTACTTC.

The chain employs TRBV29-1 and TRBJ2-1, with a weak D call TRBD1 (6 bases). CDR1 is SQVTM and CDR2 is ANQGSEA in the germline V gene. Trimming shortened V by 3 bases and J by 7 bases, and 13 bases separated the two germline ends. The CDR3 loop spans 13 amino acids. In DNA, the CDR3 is TGCAGCGTTGAGGCTCCGAGGGGGAATGAGCAGTTCTTC. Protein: CSVEAPRGNEQFF.

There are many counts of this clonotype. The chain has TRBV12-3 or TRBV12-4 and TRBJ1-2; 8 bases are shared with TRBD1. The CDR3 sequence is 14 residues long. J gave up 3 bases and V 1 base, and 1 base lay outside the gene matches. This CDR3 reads CASSLGTGHYGYTF. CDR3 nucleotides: TGTGCCAGCAGTTTAGGGACAGGGCACTATGGCTACACCTTC.

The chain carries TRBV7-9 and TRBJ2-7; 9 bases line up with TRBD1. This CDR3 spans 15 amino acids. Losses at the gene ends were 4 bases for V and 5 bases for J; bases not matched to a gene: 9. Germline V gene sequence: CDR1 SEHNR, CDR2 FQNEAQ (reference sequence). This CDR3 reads CASSSRDREINEQYF. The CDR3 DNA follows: TGTGCCAGCAGCTCCCGGGACAGGGAAATCAACGAGCAGTACTTC.

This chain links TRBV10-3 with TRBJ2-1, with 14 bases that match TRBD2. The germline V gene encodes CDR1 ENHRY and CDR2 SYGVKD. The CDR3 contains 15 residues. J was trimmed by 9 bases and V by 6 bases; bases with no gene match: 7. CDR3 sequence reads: CAISPTSGRVGEQFF. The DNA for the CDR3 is TGTGCCATCAGCCCGACTAGCGGGAGGGTTGGTGAGCAGTTCTTC.

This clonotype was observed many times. Here the CDR3 DNA reads TGTGCCAGCACCGGACAGGGAAGCATAAACACCGGGGAGCTGTTTTTT. It translates to CASTGQGSINTGELFF. This chain uses TRBV2 with TRBJ2-2, with 8 bases fitting TRBD1. The CDR3 is made up of 16 amino acids. CDR1 and CDR2 from the germline V gene are SNHLY and FYNNEI. The J segment lost 2 bases and the V segment lost 7 bases, leaving 9 bases of the junction unmatched.

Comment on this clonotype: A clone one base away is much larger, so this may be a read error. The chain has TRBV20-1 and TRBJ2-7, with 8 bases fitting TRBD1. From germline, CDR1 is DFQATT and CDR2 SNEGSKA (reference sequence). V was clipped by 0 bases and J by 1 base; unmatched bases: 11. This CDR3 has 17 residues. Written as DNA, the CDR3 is TGCAGTGCTAGAGATCCGTCAGCCGGGACAGGTTCCTACGAGCAGTACTTC. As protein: CSARDPSAGTGSYEQYF.